These T cell receptor beta chains were read from a single sample in a study of OX40 agonist ivuxolimab in advanced cancers. Using immunoSEQ multiplex PCR, the repertoire was profiled, and TCRdb retains in-frame clones only, with some absent. The sample has tens of thousands of clones, 75% to 95% seen once. The sample consisted of CD4+ or CD8+ T cells sorted from blood, taken in a trial of the OX40 agonist ivuxolimab. These receptors originate from an adult with an advanced solid tumor such as melanoma, head and neck, liver or kidney cancer. The CDR3 runs from the conserved cysteine through the conserved F or W. The order of the fields is D gene, clone size, J gene, CDR3 length, V gene, CDR3 protein, CDR3 DNA. A D gene is named only where the DNA matches it firmly. Clone size, where shown, is once, few, many, or a class for clones that have expanded.

d_gene: TRBD1
abundance: -
j_gene: TRBJ1-4
len: 14
v_gene: TRBV28
CDR3aa: CASSRTGSNEKLFF
CDR3nt: TGTGCCAGCAGCCGGACAGGGTCTAATGAAAAACTGTTTTTT

d_gene: -
abundance: -
j_gene: TRBJ1-2
len: 15
v_gene: TRBV4-1
CDR3aa: CASSQEGGTAYGYTF
CDR3nt: TGCGCCAGCAGCCAAGAAGGTGGGACTGCTTATGGCTACACCTTC

d_gene: TRBD1
abundance: -
j_gene: TRBJ1-2
len: 13
v_gene: TRBV30
CDR3aa: CAWSDRDRGKNTF
CDR3nt: TGTGCCTGGAGTGACCGGGACAGGGGAAAGAACACCTTC

d_gene: -
abundance: -
j_gene: TRBJ2-7
len: 13
v_gene: TRBV28
CDR3aa: CASSHHTLGEQYF
CDR3nt: TGTGCCAGCAGTCACCACACCTTGGGCGAGCAGTACTTC

d_gene: TRBD1
abundance: -
j_gene: TRBJ1-4
len: 12
v_gene: TRBV30
CDR3aa: CASRTGAEKLFF
CDR3nt: TGTGCCTCTCGGACAGGGGCTGAAAAACTGTTTTTT

d_gene: -
abundance: -
j_gene: TRBJ1-4
len: 13
v_gene: TRBV19
CDR3aa: CASSPVYGEKLFF
CDR3nt: TGTGCCAGTAGCCCCGTTTACGGGGAAAAACTGTTTTTT

d_gene: TRBD1
abundance: -
j_gene: TRBJ2-2
len: 15
v_gene: TRBV10-3
CDR3aa: CASGNRDSDTGELFF
CDR3nt: TGTGCCTCCGGTAACCGGGACAGCGACACCGGGGAGCTGTTTTTT

d_gene: -
abundance: -
j_gene: TRBJ1-1
len: 11
v_gene: TRBV28
CDR3aa: CASRRYTEAFF
CDR3nt: TGTGCCAGCAGGCGGTACACTGAAGCTTTCTTT

d_gene: -
abundance: -
j_gene: TRBJ2-5
len: 15
v_gene: TRBV28
CDR3aa: CASSLKGRVVETQYF
CDR3nt: TGTGCCAGCAGTTTAAAGGGCAGGGTGGTAGAGACCCAGTACTTC

d_gene: TRBD1
abundance: -
j_gene: TRBJ1-1
len: 13
v_gene: TRBV28
CDR3aa: CASSGQGAVAAFF
CDR3nt: TGTGCCAGCAGTGGACAGGGGGCGGTTGCTGCTTTCTTT

d_gene: -
abundance: -
j_gene: TRBJ1-1
len: 12
v_gene: TRBV29-1
CDR3aa: CSALFQNTEAFF
CDR3nt: TGCAGCGCCTTATTCCAGAACACTGAAGCTTTCTTT

d_gene: -
abundance: few
j_gene: TRBJ1-2
len: 13
v_gene: TRBV9
CDR3aa: CASSVEAESGCTF
CDR3nt: TGTGCCAGCAGCGTCGAGGCCGAGTCCGGGTGCACCTTC

d_gene: -
abundance: once
j_gene: TRBJ1-5
len: 12
v_gene: TRBV30
CDR3aa: CAWSEDYQPQHF
CDR3nt: TGTGCCTGGAGTGAGGATTATCAGCCCCAGCATTTT

d_gene: TRBD1
abundance: -
j_gene: TRBJ2-3
len: 14
v_gene: TRBV6-5
CDR3aa: CASSWDRGQDTQYF
CDR3nt: TGTGCCAGCAGTTGGGACAGGGGGCAAGATACGCAGTATTTT

d_gene: TRBD1
abundance: -
j_gene: TRBJ2-5
len: 14
v_gene: TRBV19
CDR3aa: CASSRGQGLETQYF
CDR3nt: TGTGCCAGTAGCCGGGGACAGGGCTTAGAGACCCAGTACTTC

d_gene: -
abundance: -
j_gene: TRBJ2-5
len: 16
v_gene: TRBV5-1
CDR3aa: CASSSFVSSKQETQYF
CDR3nt: TGCGCCAGCAGCTCTTTTGTATCTAGCAAACAAGAGACCCAGTACTTC

d_gene: TRBD1
abundance: -
j_gene: TRBJ2-5
len: 14
v_gene: TRBV19
CDR3aa: CASRSGQGAKTQYF
CDR3nt: TGTGCCAGTAGAAGTGGACAGGGGGCCAAGACCCAGTACTTC

d_gene: TRBD2
abundance: -
j_gene: TRBJ2-7
len: 16
v_gene: TRBV18
CDR3aa: CASSPRLAGGHDEQYF
CDR3nt: TGTGCCAGCTCACCACGGCTAGCGGGAGGGCACGACGAGCAGTACTTC

d_gene: TRBD1
abundance: -
j_gene: TRBJ2-3
len: 14
v_gene: TRBV7-9
CDR3aa: CASGNRGRSDTQYF
CDR3nt: TGTGCCAGCGGCAACAGGGGACGTTCAGATACGCAGTATTTT

d_gene: TRBD2
abundance: -
j_gene: TRBJ2-1
len: 16
v_gene: TRBV27
CDR3aa: CASSPILGTSTDEQFF
CDR3nt: TGTGCCAGCAGCCCTATCCTCGGGACTAGCACTGATGAGCAGTTCTTC

d_gene: TRBD2
abundance: -
j_gene: TRBJ2-7
len: 14
v_gene: TRBV6-1
CDR3aa: CASKGLATSYEQYF
CDR3nt: TGTGCCAGCAAGGGACTAGCGACTTCCTACGAGCAGTACTTC

d_gene: -
abundance: -
j_gene: TRBJ2-7
len: 17
v_gene: TRBV5-1
CDR3aa: CASSLDPGTPGDYEQYF
CDR3nt: TGCGCCAGCAGCTTGGACCCAGGCACCCCTGGAGACTACGAGCAGTACTTC

d_gene: TRBD1
abundance: -
j_gene: TRBJ1-1
len: 14
v_gene: TRBV7-9
CDR3aa: CASSFPGGGTEAFF
CDR3nt: TGTGCCAGCAGCTTCCCAGGGGGAGGCACTGAAGCTTTCTTT

d_gene: -
abundance: -
j_gene: TRBJ1-2
len: 14
v_gene: TRBV28
CDR3aa: CASGEGHSNYGYTF
CDR3nt: TGTGCCAGTGGCGAGGGGCATTCTAACTATGGCTACACCTTC

d_gene: -
abundance: -
j_gene: TRBJ1-2
len: 13
v_gene: TRBV2
CDR3aa: CASSDRIYYGYTF
CDR3nt: TGTGCCAGCAGTGACAGAATATACTATGGCTACACCTTC

d_gene: -
abundance: -
j_gene: TRBJ1-5
len: 15
v_gene: TRBV5-6
CDR3aa: CASSSGGGGNQPQHF
CDR3nt: TGTGCCAGCAGCTCCGGTGGGGGCGGCAATCAGCCCCAGCATTTT

d_gene: -
abundance: -
j_gene: TRBJ1-2
len: 18
v_gene: TRBV12-2
CDR3aa: CASRFKCPHRGTNYGYTF
CDR3nt: TGTGCAAGTCGTTTTAAATGTCCTCACAGGGGAACTAACTATGGCTACACCTTC

d_gene: TRBD1
abundance: -
j_gene: TRBJ2-7
len: 13
v_gene: TRBV28
CDR3aa: CAILRGQGYEQYF
CDR3nt: TGTGCCATCCTAAGGGGGCAAGGCTACGAGCAGTACTTC

d_gene: TRBD1
abundance: -
j_gene: TRBJ2-7
len: 15
v_gene: TRBV18
CDR3aa: CASSISITGGGKQYF
CDR3nt: TGTGCCAGCTCAATTTCGATCACAGGGGGTGGAAAGCAGTACTTC

d_gene: TRBD2
abundance: -
j_gene: TRBJ2-3
len: 12
v_gene: TRBV5-6
CDR3aa: CASSTRTSGQYF
CDR3nt: TGTGCCAGCAGCACGCGGACTAGCGGACAGTATTTT

d_gene: TRBD2
abundance: -
j_gene: TRBJ2-7
len: 17
v_gene: TRBV11-1
CDR3aa: CASSFHLTSVGSYEQYF
CDR3nt: TGTGCCAGCAGCTTCCACCTGACTAGCGTGGGATCATACGAGCAGTACTTC

d_gene: -
abundance: -
j_gene: TRBJ1-1
len: 13
v_gene: TRBV27
CDR3aa: CASRQTEFTEAFF
CDR3nt: TGTGCCAGCAGGCAGACAGAGTTCACTGAAGCTTTCTTT

d_gene: -
abundance: -
j_gene: TRBJ2-1
len: 13
v_gene: TRBV27
CDR3aa: CASSSLLMNEQFF
CDR3nt: TGTGCCAGCAGTTCTTTGTTGATGAATGAGCAGTTCTTC

d_gene: TRBD2
abundance: -
j_gene: TRBJ2-7
len: 14
v_gene: TRBV28
CDR3aa: CASSTWREGYEQYF
CDR3nt: TGTGCCAGCAGCACGTGGAGGGAGGGCTACGAGCAGTACTTC

d_gene: -
abundance: -
j_gene: TRBJ2-7
len: 16
v_gene: TRBV18
CDR3aa: CASSPIYKTDLYEQYF
CDR3nt: TGTGCCAGCTCACCGATTTATAAGACAGACCTTTACGAGCAGTACTTC

d_gene: TRBD2
abundance: -
j_gene: TRBJ2-7
len: 16
v_gene: TRBV27
CDR3aa: CASSRGTSGRSYEQYF
CDR3nt: TGTGCCAGCAGCAGGGGGACTAGCGGCCGCTCCTACGAGCAGTACTTC

d_gene: TRBD2
abundance: once
j_gene: TRBJ2-7
len: 15
v_gene: TRBV27
CDR3aa: CASSRSSGRAYEQYF
CDR3nt: TGTGCCAGCAGTCGTTCTAGCGGGAGGGCGTACGAGCAGTACTTC